The 17 T cell receptor beta chains given below trace back to one sample, sequenced in a study of CD8 T cells in ankylosing spondylitis. TCRdb redid the calling of the 5' RACE reads with MiXCR, one entry per CDR3 protein. The table lists tens of thousands of distinct CDR3 sequences, around 8.3% of them singletons, with around 30% in the top ten. The antigens these receptors bind are not known. Study-level findings and limits: For ankylosing spondylitis blood, a TCR beta motif of 7 or 8 highly homologous variants appeared characteristic.

The sequenced sample consisted of blood, either unsorted or a sorted T cell fraction (not recorded which). These receptors all come from a male donor with ankylosing spondylitis.

The J gene is TRBJ1-1, the V gene TRBV11-2; no definite D call. Per the germline V gene, CDR1 is SGHAT and CDR2 is FQNNGV. The CDR3 has 18 amino acids. V was clipped by 5 bases and J by 7 bases, with 29 bases between them. This CDR3 is CASSPLEASAGKFFEAFF. The CDR3 DNA reads TGTGCCAGCAGCCCATTAGAGGCCTCCGCAGGCAAATTTTTTGAAGCTTTCTTT.

Only a few counts were recorded for this clonotype. This chain joins TRBV7-2 and TRBJ2-7, with 11 bases aligning to TRBD2. Germline lookup yields CDR1 SGHTA and CDR2 FQGNSA. The ends lost 6 bases at V and 0 bases at J; junction bases unmatched: 1. CDR3 length: 14 residues. CDR3 DNA sequence: TGTGCCAGCAGGGGGACTAGCGGCTCCTACGAGCAGTACTTC. Translated, it gives CASRGTSGSYEQYF.

This clonotype occurred a few times. The chain recombines TRBV11-2 with TRBJ2-1; 14 positions agree with TRBD2. Germline lookup yields CDR1 SGHAT and CDR2 FQNNGV. With V trimmed by 1 base and J by 1 base, 0 bases remained unmatched. The CDR3 consists of 17 residues. The CDR3, as DNA: TGTGCCAGCAGCTTAGGGACTAGCGGGAGGTCCTACAATGAGCAGTTCTTC. Translating it yields CASSLGTSGRSYNEQFF.

The sample holds many counts of this clonotype. The gene calls are TRBV29-1 and TRBJ1-1; D call uncertain. CDR1 and CDR2 (germline): SQVTM, ANQGSEA. Trimming shortened V by 2 bases and J by 1 base, and 5 bases separated the two germline ends. The CDR3 is 12 residues long. This CDR3 reads CSVEFGNTEAFF. CDR3 bases: TGCAGCGTTGAATTCGGGAACACTGAAGCTTTCTTT. The whole variable domain, remainder taken from reference TRBV29-1 and TRBJ1-1, is SAVISQKPSRDICQRGTSLTIQCQVDSQVTMMFWYRQQPGQSLTLIATANQGSEATYESGFVIDKFPISRPNLTFSTLTVSNMSPEDSSIYLCSVEFGNTEAFFGQGTRLTVV.

This clonotype was recorded a few times. The chain recombines TRBV19 with TRBJ1-5, with D possibly matching TRBD1 (6 bases). The CDR3 is made up of 14 amino acids. Deletions cut 7 bases from V and 11 bases from J, with 21 bases between. CDR1 and CDR2 from the germline V gene are LNHDA and SQIVND (reference sequence). CDR3 sequence reads: CASNRRGSRQAQHF. In DNA, the CDR3 is TGTGCCAGTAATAGGAGGGGATCGCGACAGGCCCAGCATTTT.

This clonotype has a handful of counts. The chain is built from TRBV29-1 and TRBJ2-1, with 8 nucleotides matching TRBD2. Germline V gives CDR1 SQVTM, CDR2 ANQGSEA. This CDR3 is 13 amino acids long. V lost 6 bases and J lost 9; bases outside the gene matches: 10. The CDR3 spells CSVGPAGGLEQFF. The CDR3 DNA reads TGCAGCGTCGGCCCGGCGGGAGGCCTTGAGCAGTTCTTC.

At least ten counts were recorded for this clonotype. The CDR3 region is CASSFSGEGNQPQHF. DNA of the CDR3: TGTGCCAGCAGTTTCTCTGGGGAAGGCAATCAGCCCCAGCATTTT. This chain links TRBV12-3 or TRBV12-4 with TRBJ1-5; D is ambiguous. The ends were cut back, 3 bases at V and 2 bases at J, with 11 bases in the middle. The CDR3 consists of 15 residues.

In its sample, this clonotype was seen many times. The J gene is TRBJ1-4, the V gene TRBV6-1; D is unresolved. V lost 6 bases and J lost 6, with 17 bases in between. CDR1 is MNHNS and CDR2 is SASEGT in the germline V gene. The CDR3 spans 15 residues. The CDR3 spells CASSKTRRPDEKLFF. The CDR3 DNA is TGTGCCAGCAGCAAGACACGGAGGCCCGATGAAAAACTGTTTTTT.

The chain combines TRBV11-2 with TRBJ2-3; 10 positions agree with TRBD1. V trimming: 1 base; J trimming: 7 bases; junction bases outside the gene matches: 5. CDR1 SGHAT and CDR2 FQNNGV come from the germline V gene. The CDR3 runs 15 residues. CDR3 protein: CASSLGTGGGYTQYF. As DNA, the CDR3 is TGTGCCAGCAGCTTAGGGACAGGGGGGGGTTATACGCAGTATTTT.

This clonotype occurred many times. The rearrangement joins TRBV6-1 to TRBJ2-5; D may be TRBD1 (6 bases). V lost 10 bases, J lost 3 bases, and 18 bases lay in between. Germline V gene data show CDR1 as MNHNS and CDR2 as SASEGT. The CDR3 covers 14 residues. The CDR3 region has the DNA TGTGCCATTCGTGCACAGGGATTAGAAGAGACCCAGTACTTC. Translated, it gives CAIRAQGLEETQYF.

V is TRBV12-3 or TRBV12-4 and J is TRBJ2-2; D is unclear. The CDR3 loop spans 11 amino acids. V was pared by 7 bases and J by 9 bases, with 9 bases between. The CDR3 DNA reads TGTGCCAGCACCCCGGGTAGGGAGCTGTTTTTT. Protein: CASTPGRELFF.

Regarding this clonotype: This sequence may be a read error, since a much larger clone differs from it by one base. The chain combines TRBV12-3 or TRBV12-4 with TRBJ2-1, with 10 nucleotides matching TRBD1. The CDR3 is 19 amino acids. The CDR3 DNA reads as TGTGCCCGCAGTTCCCCGGGACAGGGGCTGGGGATCTCCTACAATGAGCAGTTCTTC. Encoded protein: CARSSPGQGLGISYNEQFF.

This clonotype was observed a handful of times. The chain couples TRBV7-8 to TRBJ1-1, with a possible D match to TRBD1 (5 bases). Germline loops: CDR1 SGHVS, CDR2 FQNEAQ. Trimming left V 5 bases short and J 5 bases short, with 15 bases between. The CDR3 runs to 14 residues. The CDR3 region has the DNA TGTGCCAGCAGCCCGGGATCCGGGGGAACTGAAGCTTTCTTT. It specifies CASSPGSGGTEAFF.

This clonotype was counted a few times. The rearrangement uses TRBV19 and TRBJ1-1; TRBD1 matches at 7 bases. The ends lost 1 base at V and 6 bases at J; junction bases unmatched: 8. The germline gives CDR1 LNHDA, CDR2 SQIVND (reference sequence). The CDR3 loop spans 15 amino acids. The CDR3 protein is CASSIVWDRDPEAFF. As DNA, the CDR3 is TGTGCCAGTAGTATAGTTTGGGACAGAGACCCTGAAGCTTTCTTT.

This clonotype was seen at least ten times. The chain employs TRBV7-9 and TRBJ2-5; 7 nucleotides match TRBD1. The CDR3 contains 17 residues. Unmatched junction bases numbered 10, after V lost 2 bases and J lost 1 base. Germline lookup yields CDR1 SEHNR and CDR2 FQNEAQ (reference sequence). For the CDR3, the DNA is TGTGCCAGCAGCTTACCCCCCCTGGGACAGTTCCAAGAGACCCAGTACTTC. Amino acids: CASSLPPLGQFQETQYF.

About this clonotype: A single base separates this from a much larger clone, so it may be a read error. This chain joins TRBV7-8 and TRBJ2-1; no definite D call. The CDR3 length is 13 residues. Germline V CDR1 and CDR2: SGHVS, FQNEAQ. CDR3 nucleotide sequence: TGTACCAGCAGCTCATACAGCTACAATGAGCAGTTCTTC. Its protein product is CTSSSYSYNEQFF. Full variable domain (rest looked up from reference TRBV7-8 and TRBJ2-1): GAGVSQSPRYKVAKRGQDVALRCDPISGHVSLFWYQQALGQGPEFLTYFQNEAQLDKSGLPSDRFFAERPEGSVSTLKIQRTQQEDSAVYLCTSSSYSYNEQFFGPGTRLTVL.

This clonotype was detected once. The CDR3 sequence: CASSEGQVYEQYF. The DNA of the CDR3 is TGTGCCAGCAGTGAAGGTCAGGTCTACGAGCAGTACTTC. This chain joins TRBV2 and TRBJ2-7; the D is unclear. The length of the CDR3 is 13 residues. The ends were cut back, 1 base at V and 3 bases at J, with 7 bases in the middle. Germline CDR1 SNHLY, CDR2 FYNNEI.